A single sample gave rise to the 12 T cell receptor beta chains below, sequenced in a study of cytomegalovirus exposure and HLA in healthy donors (dated by TCRdb to about 2017). The method was the immunoSEQ multiplex PCR assay. For the multiplex PCR, a mixture combining 60 forward primers for TCR Vbeta segments and 13 reverse primers for TCR Jbeta segments was used. Imported from immuneACCESS, the table was reduced by TCRdb to in-frame sequences with V and J called. These copies leave out some clones; in studies compared against another copy, an unresolved V gene accounts for under half, and the cause of the remainder is not known. Within this sample are 90,000 to 120,000 clones, with 76% of them counted one time only. The top ten constitute around 2.1% of the sample. Sample: PBMCs. The source is a man younger than 30 in good health and CMV-seronegative.

The J gene is TRBJ1-1, the V gene TRBV5-1, with 11 bases lining up with TRBD1. Looked up from germline, CDR1 is SGHRS and CDR2 is YFSETQ. There are 17 residues in the CDR3. J lost 1 base, V lost 7 bases, and 12 bases had no gene match. The CDR3 protein is CASELGQGAVRNTEAFF. The CDR3 DNA sequence: TGCGCCAGCGAGTTAGGACAGGGGGCTGTTCGGAACACTGAAGCTTTCTTT.

This chain connects TRBV27 to TRBJ1-2; 7 nucleotides line up with TRBD1. This CDR3 is built from 13 residues. Germline V gives CDR1 MNHEY, CDR2 SMNVEV (reference sequence). The V gene end was trimmed by 7 bases and the J gene end by 4 bases; junction bases not matched to a gene: 6. CDR3 amino acids: CASTLGQPYGYTF. Here the CDR3 DNA reads TGTGCCAGCACCTTGGGACAGCCCTATGGCTACACCTTC.

The V gene is TRBV14, the J gene TRBJ2-7; 10 nucleotides line up with TRBD1. This CDR3 comprises 15 residues. The germline gives CDR1 SGHDN, CDR2 FVKESK. The V and J ends lost 4 bases and 3 bases, in that order; junction bases with no gene match: 6. As DNA, the CDR3 is TGTGCCAGCAGCCGCACGACAGGGGGCCACTACGAGCAGTACTTC. Its protein is CASSRTTGGHYEQYF. Full variable domain (missing parts from reference TRBV14 and TRBJ2-7): EAGVTQFPSHSVIEKGQTVTLRCDPISGHDNLYWYRRVMGKEIKFLLHFVKESKQDESGMPNNRFLAERTGGTYSTLKVQPAELEDSGVYFCASSRTTGGHYEQYFGPGTRLTVT.

V is TRBV2 and J is TRBJ1-2; 9 nucleotides line up with TRBD1. Germline V gene lookup returns CDR1 SNHLY and CDR2 FYNNEI. The CDR3 sequence is 13 residues long. V gave up 4 bases and J gave up 4 bases; unmatched junction bases: 1. In DNA form, the CDR3 reads TGTGCCAGCAGTGGGGGACAGGGCTATGGCTACACCTTC. Translating gives CASSGGQGYGYTF. The full variable domain, in which reference TRBV2 and TRBJ1-2 provide the parts outside the CDR3, is EPEVTQTPSHQVTQMGQEVILRCVPISNHLYFYWYRQILGQKVEFLVSFYNNEISEKSEIFDDQFSVERPDGSNFTLKIRSTKLEDSAMYFCASSGGQGYGYTFGSGTRLTVV.

Details on this clone: One end of the junction fails to match germline, which may point to a read error. V usage is TRBV7-2 and J usage is TRBJ1-2; possibly TRBD1 for D (5 bases). The germline CDR1 and CDR2 sequences are SGHTA and FQGNSA. The CDR3 covers 15 residues. This CDR3 is CASRKEQDYNYGYPF. The CDR3 DNA reads as TGTGCCAGCAGAAAAGAACAGGACTATAACTATGGCTACCCCTTC.

The gene calls are TRBV4-2 and TRBJ2-1; 11 bases line up with TRBD2. V dropped 3 bases and J dropped 0; count of bases not matched to a gene: 1. The CDR3 is 16 amino acids. The germline gives CDR1 LGHNA, CDR2 YNFKEQ. Here the CDR3 reads CASSHTSGGSYNEQFF. CDR3 bases: TGTGCCAGCAGCCACACTAGCGGGGGCTCCTACAATGAGCAGTTCTTC.

V usage is TRBV7-3 and J usage is TRBJ2-3, with 12 bases that match TRBD2. The CDR3 loop spans 17 amino acids. The germline gives CDR1 SGHTA, CDR2 FQGTGA. Trimming took 0 bases from V and 1 from J; bases not matched to a gene: 2. The CDR3 loop is CASSLTRTSGGTDTQYF. CDR3 DNA sequence: TGTGCCAGCAGCTTAACAAGGACTAGCGGGGGCACAGATACGCAGTATTTT.

The V gene is TRBV10-1, the J gene TRBJ2-2; TRBD2 matches at 9 bases. Germline CDR1 WNHNN, CDR2 SYGVQD (reference sequence). V lost 3 bases and J lost 7; bases outside the gene matches: 12. This CDR3 contains 17 residues. The CDR3 region has the DNA TGCGCCAGCAGTGAAGAGCGGGGGGTTCGTAGAGGCGGGGAGCTGTTTTTT. This sequence encodes CASSEERGVRRGGELFF.

The chain joins TRBV9 to TRBJ2-7; 9 bases agree with TRBD1. The CDR3 is 14 residues long. Germline values: CDR1 SGDLS, CDR2 YYNGEE. Trimming at V came to 4 bases and at J to 3 bases, leaving 5 bases not matched to a gene. CDR3 region: CASSSGTGYYEQYF. CDR3 coding DNA: TGTGCCAGCAGCTCCGGGACAGGGTACTACGAGCAGTACTTC.

The V gene is TRBV6-5, the J gene TRBJ2-5; D is tentatively TRBD1 or TRBD2 (5 bases each). The J call is uncertain, as TRBJ2-7 better fits the DNA end. This CDR3 region has 13 residues. Per the germline V gene, CDR1 is MNHEY and CDR2 is SVGAGI. Written as DNA, the CDR3 is TGTGCCAGCGGGCGGCTGGGGGCCTACGAGCAGTACTTC. Its protein is CASGRLGAYEQYF.

The CDR3 coding sequence is TGTGCCAGCAGCCAACCTGGGACTGCTGGAAACACCATATATTTT. Translating gives CASSQPGTAGNTIYF. The genes are TRBV4-2 and TRBJ1-3, with D tentatively TRBD1 (5 bases). V was shortened by 2 bases and J by 2 bases, with 10 bases between the two germline ends. Per germline, CDR1 LGHNA and CDR2 YNFKEQ. The CDR3 sequence is 15 residues long.

In its sample, this clone was seen once. The rearrangement links TRBV6-4 to TRBJ2-4; 7 bases line up with TRBD1. V gave up 7 bases and J gave up 0 bases; unmatched junction bases: 21. The CDR3 extends over 20 amino acids. Germline lookup yields CDR1 MRHNA and CDR2 SNTAGT. DNA for the CDR3: TGTGCCAGCACTCTTGGGTGCGTAGGACAGGCCTTTATAGCCAAAAACATTCAGTACTTC. Translating it yields CASTLGCVGQAFIAKNIQYF.